These T cell receptor beta chains were read from a single sample in a study of blood T cell repertoires in COVID-19. This table comes from immunoSEQ multiplex PCR, and its TCRdb copy is limited to in-frame clones, with some not included. Among 20,000 to 30,000 clones, 80% to 95% were seen once, and the ten largest hold just over 2%. Sequenced sample: peripheral blood. These TCRs come from a human donor in a cohort sampled during active COVID-19. Each CDR3 is given with its conserved first and last residue. The D gene is left open where the match is weak. A clone size is listed for some rows: how often the clone was seen (once, few, many), or a class if it is expanded.

D,size,V,J,DNA,CDR3
.,.,TRBV30,TRBJ1-1,TGTGCCTGGAGTGTATGGGCATCCACTGAAGCTTTCTTT,CAWSVWASTEAFF
.,.,TRBV7-9,TRBJ2-7,TGTGCCAGCAGACCGAATCTAGGTGGTGAGGGTTACGAGCAGTACTTC,CASRPNLGGEGYEQYF
TRBD1,.,TRBV3-1/TRBV3-2,TRBJ1-5,TGTGCCAGCGATACAGGGGGCAATCAGCCCCAGCATTTT,CASDTGGNQPQHF
TRBD2,few,TRBV7-9,TRBJ2-5,TGTGCCAGCAGCTTACAGGATCTAGCGGGATTAGAGACCCAGTACTTC,CASSLQDLAGLETQYF
TRBD2,.,TRBV4-1,TRBJ2-1,TGCGCCAGCAGCCAACCTGGGGGACTAGCGGGAGGATCACAAACTGAGCAGTTCTTC,CASSQPGGLAGGSQTEQFF
TRBD2,.,TRBV9,TRBJ2-1,TGTGCCAGCAGCCCGGGACCCGGGGGGGGGAGCTCCTACAATGAGCAGTTCTTC,CASSPGPGGGSSYNEQFF
.,once,TRBV11-2,TRBJ1-4,TGTGCCAGCAGCCGGCCGGGCAGGGTGAGGGAAAAACTGTTTTTT,CASSRPGRVREKLFF
.,.,TRBV6-5,TRBJ2-2,TGTGCCAGCAGGTCCTTTTTCGGTTCCGGGGAGCTGTTTTTT,CASRSFFGSGELFF
TRBD2,.,TRBV3-1/TRBV3-2,TRBJ2-3,TGTGCCAGCAGCCAAGGCCGGGGACTAGAGGTTAGCACAGATACGCAGTATTTT,CASSQGRGLEVSTDTQYF
.,.,TRBV7-9,TRBJ2-5,TGTGCCAGCAGCTTGCGGACAGAACAAGAGACCCAGTACTTC,CASSLRTEQETQYF
TRBD1,.,TRBV10-3,TRBJ1-2,TGTGCCATCAGACCGGGACAGGGGATTTTAGGCTACACCTTC,CAIRPGQGILGYTF
.,.,TRBV20-1,TRBJ2-1,TGCAGTGCTAGTTGGGGGGAGTCGTACAATGAGCAGTTCTTC,CSASWGESYNEQFF
.,.,TRBV12-3/TRBV12-4,TRBJ1-3,TGTGCCGCTAGTCAGCGCTCTGGAAACACCATATATTTT,CAASQRSGNTIYF
TRBD1,.,TRBV2,TRBJ2-5,TGTGCCAGCAGTCGACAGGGTTCTCGGGAGACCCAGTACTTC,CASSRQGSRETQYF
.,.,TRBV7-9,TRBJ2-7,TGTGCCAGCAGCTTACTCCGACTGAGCTCCTACGAGCAGTACTTC,CASSLLRLSSYEQYF
TRBD1,.,TRBV14,TRBJ1-2,TGTGCCAGCAGCCAAAGGGGCCCGGGACAGGGAAAAAGCTATGGCTACACCTTC,CASSQRGPGQGKSYGYTF
.,.,TRBV7-3,TRBJ2-2,TGTGCCAGCAGCTTATGGACGCGGGATACTGGGTTTTACACCGGGGAGCTGTTTTTT,CASSLWTRDTGFYTGELFF
TRBD2,.,TRBV6-2/TRBV6-3,TRBJ2-3,TGTGCCAGCAGCCGACTAGCGGCAATTACAGATACGCAGTATTTT,CASSRLAAITDTQYF
TRBD2,.,TRBV5-1,TRBJ2-1,TGCGCCAGCAGCTTGATTGCCGGGAGGTCCTACAATGAGCAGTTCTTC,CASSLIAGRSYNEQFF
.,.,TRBV11-2,TRBJ2-7,TGTGCCAGCAGCTTAGTAACCGGGATGGGGTACGAGCAGTACTTC,CASSLVTGMGYEQYF
TRBD2,.,TRBV3-1/TRBV3-2,TRBJ2-7,TGTGCCAGCAGCCATGCGGGAGGGTCCTACGAGCAGTACTTC,CASSHAGGSYEQYF
TRBD1,.,TRBV28,TRBJ2-4,TGTGCCACCTCACAGGGGTACCCCATTCAGTACTTC,CATSQGYPIQYF
TRBD1,.,TRBV29-1,TRBJ1-2,TGCAGCGCTGGACAGGATCCTAACTATGGCTACACCTTC,CSAGQDPNYGYTF
TRBD1,.,TRBV6-5,TRBJ2-2,TGTGCCACACAAAACCAGGGGGCCGGGGAGCTGTTTTTT,CATQNQGAGELFF
TRBD2,few,TRBV29-1,TRBJ2-2,TGCAGCGTCCGGGAGGGCGGGGCGAACACCGGGGAGCTGTTTTTT,CSVREGGANTGELFF
TRBD2,once,TRBV6-5,TRBJ2-3,TGTGCCAGCAGTTCTCGGGAGGGCCTAGATACGCAGTATTTT,CASSSREGLDTQYF
TRBD2,.,TRBV10-3,TRBJ2-7,TGTGCCATCAGTCAGCAGTTGAGTGGGACTAGCGGGTCCTACGAGCAGTACTTC,CAISQQLSGTSGSYEQYF
.,.,TRBV29-1,TRBJ2-3,TGCAGCGTTCGGGGGATATCTTTAGATACGCAGTATTTT,CSVRGISLDTQYF
TRBD2,.,TRBV30,TRBJ2-2,TGTGCCTGGAGACTAGCGGGGAACACCGGGGAGCTGTTTTTT,CAWRLAGNTGELFF
TRBD1,.,TRBV2,TRBJ2-4,TGTGCCAGCAAGGCCCCGGACAGGGAAAACATTCAGTACTTC,CASKAPDRENIQYF
.,.,TRBV10-2,TRBJ1-3,TGCGCCAGCAGTGAGCTCGACAGATCTGGAAACACCATATATTTT,CASSELDRSGNTIYF
TRBD1,.,TRBV11-2,TRBJ2-1,TGTGCCAGCATCCCTCGGACAGGTGAAGAAAATGAGCAGTTCTTC,CASIPRTGEENEQFF
TRBD2,.,TRBV5-1,TRBJ2-2,TGCGCCAGCAGCTTGTTTACTAGCGGTAACACCGGGGAGCTGTTTTTT,CASSLFTSGNTGELFF
.,.,TRBV29-1,TRBJ1-4,TGCAGCGCCCAAGGGGTGGATGAAAAACTGTTTTTT,CSAQGVDEKLFF
.,.,TRBV20-1,TRBJ1-6,TGCAGTGCTAGTCAGGGTACTGAGAATTCACCCCTCCACTTT,CSASQGTENSPLHF
.,.,TRBV20-1,TRBJ2-3,TGCAGTGCTAGTATTCGCCAGGTGAACACAGATACGCAGTATTTT,CSASIRQVNTDTQYF
TRBD1,.,TRBV7-3,TRBJ1-1,TGTGCCAGCACGTCCATCCTGGGACAGGGGTCGAACACTGAAGCTTTCTTT,CASTSILGQGSNTEAFF
TRBD1,.,TRBV9,TRBJ2-2,TGTGCCAGCAGCGCTCTGGACAGGGCCACCGGGGAGCTGTTTTTT,CASSALDRATGELFF
.,once,TRBV6-6,TRBJ2-6,TGTGCCAGCAGTTTACAGACCCTCTCTGGGGCCAACGTCCTGACTTTC,CASSLQTLSGANVLTF
.,.,TRBV6-1,TRBJ1-1,TGTGCCAGCAGTGACGGAGGTGCGGGTCGAACTGAAGCTTTCTTT,CASSDGGAGRTEAFF
TRBD1,once,TRBV28,TRBJ1-5,TGTGCCAGCAGTTTATCCCGGACAGGGCTACGACAGCCCCAGCATTTT,CASSLSRTGLRQPQHF
.,few,TRBV7-9,TRBJ1-5,TGTGCCAGCAGCGCGGACAGAATTTCCCAGCCCCAGCATTTT,CASSADRISQPQHF
.,once,TRBV13,TRBJ1-2,TGTGCCAGCAGCTTACAGTTTTATGGCTACACCTTC,CASSLQFYGYTF
TRBD2,.,TRBV11-2,TRBJ2-1,TGTGCCAGCAGCTTAGAAGCTAGCGGGGGCAAGTTCTTC,CASSLEASGGKFF
.,.,TRBV7-9,TRBJ1-2,TGTGCCAGCAGCTTCGAGGACAGCCAGGGTGGCTACACCTTC,CASSFEDSQGGYTF
TRBD2,.,TRBV5-1,TRBJ2-5,TGCGCCAGCGACGAATTGTTTAGCGGGGAAAAGACCCAGTACTTC,CASDELFSGEKTQYF
.,.,TRBV2,TRBJ1-3,TGTGCCAGCAGCAAACAGGGTACTTCAGGAAACACCATATATTTT,CASSKQGTSGNTIYF
.,.,TRBV11-2,TRBJ2-2,TGTGCCACGGTCGGGGGCACCGGGGAGCTGTTTTTT,CATVGGTGELFF
TRBD1,once,TRBV7-3,TRBJ2-7,TGTGCCAGCAGCACTGGGACAGGGGGTAACAAGCAGTACTTC,CASSTGTGGNKQYF
TRBD1,.,TRBV2,TRBJ1-2,TGTGCCAGCAGCACAGGGGCCGCTAACTATGGCTACACCTTC,CASSTGAANYGYTF
.,.,TRBV2,TRBJ2-1,TGTGCCAGCAGTTACTACAATGAGCAGTTCTTC,CASSYYNEQFF
.,.,TRBV5-1,TRBJ2-7,TGCGCCAGCAGCTTGGCTCCTAGCGAGAGCTCCTACGAGCAGTACTTC,CASSLAPSESSYEQYF
TRBD2,.,TRBV5-4,TRBJ2-3,TGTGCCAGCAGCCCCGCTAGCGGGGGCACAGATACGCAGTATTTT,CASSPASGGTDTQYF
.,.,TRBV5-1,TRBJ2-1,TGCGCCAGCAGCCACAGACAGCCCAATGAGCAGTTCTTC,CASSHRQPNEQFF
TRBD1,.,TRBV7-9,TRBJ1-5,TGTGCCACCGATCGGGACAGCTCCAATCAGCCCCAGCATTTT,CATDRDSSNQPQHF